The next 12 T cell receptor beta chains were all read from a single sample in a study of blood T cell repertoires in COVID-19. Method: immunoSEQ multiplex PCR; TCRdb's copy keeps in-frame clones and lacks some. The sample carries over 400,000 clones, approximately 86% recorded once. Specimen: PBMCs or T cells enriched from blood (not recorded which). The receptors originated from a woman aged 55-70 years who had recovered from COVID-19.

The chain carries TRBV10-3 and TRBJ2-1, with 11 bases that match TRBD2. The CDR3 is made up of 13 amino acids. CDR1 is ENHRY and CDR2 is SYGVKD in the germline V gene. Trimming removed 10 bases from V and 10 bases from J; junction bases left unmatched: 9. CDR3 amino acids: CATGTSGHWEQFF. The CDR3 coding sequence is TGTGCCACAGGGACTAGCGGTCATTGGGAGCAGTTCTTC.

This chain links TRBV6-4 with TRBJ1-2; a weak D match, TRBD1 (6 bases). Germline assignment: CDR1 MRHNA and CDR2 SNTAGT. Between the trimmed V and J ends, which lost 3 bases and 0 bases, there was a span of 11 bases. The CDR3 totals 15 residues. The DNA of the CDR3 is TGTGCCAGCAGTGAGACAGGCCTTACTAACTATGGCTACACCTTC. Translated, it gives CASSETGLTNYGYTF.

The chain employs TRBV5-1 and TRBJ2-5; D call uncertain. The CDR3 contains 13 residues. The germline CDR1 and CDR2 sequences are SGHRS and YFSETQ. Deletions cut 5 bases from V and 5 bases from J, with 13 bases between. In nucleotides, the CDR3 is TGCGCCAGCAGATATAGTGATTGGGAGACCCAGTACTTC. It codes for CASRYSDWETQYF.

The CDR3 bases are TGTGCCTGGAGCCGGAGTCACGAGCAGTACTTC. Amino acids: CAWSRSHEQYF. The V gene is TRBV30, the J gene TRBJ2-7; D is ambiguous. The CDR3 contains 11 residues. Between the trimmed V and J ends, which lost 3 bases and 5 bases, there was a span of 8 bases. Germline V gene lookup returns CDR1 GTSNPN and CDR2 SVGIG (reference sequence).

This clone was counted a few times. The genes are TRBV5-1 and TRBJ1-4, with D hard to call. Germline V gene lookup returns CDR1 SGHRS and CDR2 YFSETQ. This CDR3 comprises 16 residues. The V gene lost 4 bases and the J gene lost 3 bases, with 16 bases spanning the gap. The CDR3 here is CASSRGAGDANEKLFF. The CDR3, as DNA: TGCGCCAGCAGCCGGGGAGCCGGGGATGCTAATGAAAAACTGTTTTTT.

V usage is TRBV7-2 and J usage is TRBJ1-1; tentative D call: TRBD1 (6 bases). The CDR3 runs 12 residues. Trimming pared 1 base from V and 11 bases from J, leaving 11 bases between. Germline loops: CDR1 SGHTA, CDR2 FQGNSA. CDR3 protein: CASSLGGGSAFF. As DNA, the CDR3 is TGTGCCAGCAGCTTAGGGGGGGGCTCGGCTTTCTTT.

CDR3 DNA: TGTGCCAGCAGACTGACCCGACAAGTCTCTGGAAACACCATATATTTT. Protein sequence: CASRLTRQVSGNTIYF. The chain links TRBV6-7 to TRBJ1-3; D remains ambiguous. TRBV6-7 is labeled an ORF, and its function is uncertain. The ends were cut back, 6 bases at V and 0 bases at J, with 15 bases in the middle. The CDR3 length is 16 residues.

The V call is TRBV6-1, the J call TRBJ2-5, with TRBD1 matching over 10 bases. V was clipped by 4 bases and J by 5 bases; unmatched bases: 16. The CDR3 has 18 residues. CDR1 MNHNS and CDR2 SASEGT come from the germline V gene. CDR3 region: CASSGKSIRTGGGETQYF. As DNA, the CDR3 is TGTGCCAGCAGTGGCAAATCAATTCGGACAGGGGGTGGGGAGACCCAGTACTTC.

This clone was detected once. This chain joins TRBV4-1 and TRBJ2-7, with a possible D match to TRBD2 (6 bases). CDR3 length equals 16 residues. The germline CDR1 and CDR2 sequences are MGHRA and YSYEKL. Trimming stripped 0 bases from V and 5 bases from J, with 17 bases between. CDR3 in DNA: TGCGCCAGCAGCCAAGATCTTGGAGGGCTTCTTGACGAGCAGTACTTC. Its protein product is CASSQDLGGLLDEQYF.

The rearrangement joins TRBV7-2 to TRBJ1-2; D call uncertain. The germline gives CDR1 SGHTA, CDR2 FQGNSA. The CDR3 consists of 14 residues. V lost 5 bases to trimming and J lost 7 bases, with 17 bases between them. CDR3 loop: CASSAGVVDSGYTF. The CDR3 nucleotides read TGTGCCAGCAGCGCCGGGGTTGTGGATTCTGGCTACACCTTC.

This chain joins TRBV3-1 (or the pseudogene TRBV3-2) and TRBJ1-2, with 7 bases lining up with TRBD1. This CDR3 contains 14 residues. The V gene end was trimmed by 0 bases and the J gene end by 8 bases; junction bases not matched to a gene: 6. CDR1 LGHDT and CDR2 YNNKEL come from the germline V gene (reference sequence). The CDR3 nucleotides read TGTGCCAGCAGCCAAGACCAGGGGGTAAGCGGCTACACCTTC. Protein product: CASSQDQGVSGYTF.

The V gene is TRBV11-2, the J gene TRBJ2-2; 7 bases align to TRBD2. V trimming: 8 bases; J trimming: 6 bases; junction bases outside the gene matches: 18. CDR1 and CDR2 from the germline V gene are SGHAT and FQNNGV. The length of the CDR3 is 17 residues. The CDR3 reads CASLVDGVFREAGELFF. In DNA, the CDR3 is TGTGCCAGCCTTGTTGACGGGGTTTTTCGGGAGGCCGGGGAGCTGTTTTTT.